The 30 T cell receptor beta chains below were found in one sample sequenced in a study of blood T cell repertoires in COVID-19. This table comes from immunoSEQ multiplex PCR, and its TCRdb copy is limited to in-frame clones, with some not included. The data hold some 55,000 clones, with around 87% observed a single time. The sequencing sample was made of peripheral blood. The receptors come from a man aged 55 to 70 with acute or convalescent COVID-19.

The V and J genes are TRBV2 and TRBJ2-4, with D possibly being TRBD2 (6 bases). The germline V gene encodes CDR1 SNHLY and CDR2 FYNNEI. The CDR3 extends over 15 amino acids. V was shortened by 5 bases and J by 5 bases, with 16 bases between the two germline ends. As DNA, the CDR3 is TGTGCCAGCAGTCGGGACTTAAGTCCCGAAAACATTCAGTACTTC. Translating gives CASSRDLSPENIQYF.

This chain uses TRBV10-1 with TRBJ1-1; no firm D call. Germline V gene sequence: CDR1 WNHNN, CDR2 SYGVQD (reference sequence). V lost 6 bases and J 5 bases, leaving 13 bases between the germline ends. The CDR3 length is 13 residues. The CDR3 loop reads CASSTGGGTEAFF. DNA for the CDR3: TGCGCCAGCAGCACCGGCGGTGGGACTGAAGCTTTCTTT.

The CDR3 protein is CASSPSFLDTEAFF. CDR3 in DNA: TGTGCCAGCTCACCCAGTTTCCTGGACACTGAAGCTTTCTTT. V is TRBV18 and J is TRBJ1-1; D remains unclear. CDR1 and CDR2 from the germline V gene are KGHSH and LQKENI. V lost 3 bases and J lost 3, with 11 bases in between. The CDR3 is made up of 14 amino acids.

The chain uses TRBV20-1 and TRBJ1-2; D is unresolved. CDR3 length equals 14 residues. Trimming took off 3 bases at V and 0 bases at J, with 11 bases between the two ends. Germline V gene data show CDR1 as DFQATT and CDR2 as SNEGSKA (reference sequence). CDR3 protein: CSASFGRANYGYTF. CDR3 DNA: TGCAGTGCTAGTTTTGGGAGGGCTAACTATGGCTACACCTTC.

This chain connects TRBV5-4 to TRBJ2-3; perhaps TRBD1 as D (5 bases). This CDR3 is built from 13 residues. Germline loops: CDR1 SGHNT, CDR2 YYREEE (reference sequence). The ends were cut back, 0 bases at V and 5 bases at J, with 7 bases in the middle. CDR3 in amino acids: CASSLAGKDTQYF. Here the CDR3 DNA reads TGTGCCAGCAGCTTGGCAGGGAAAGATACGCAGTATTTT.

This clone was counted between two and nine times. In the same sample, other DNA sequences code for this CDR3. The chain links TRBV20-1 to TRBJ2-7; perhaps TRBD1 as D (6 bases). The CDR3 has 11 residues. Germline CDR1 DFQATT, CDR2 SNEGSKA (reference sequence). Trimming removed 6 bases from V and 4 bases from J, with 10 bases in between. The CDR3 protein is CSATGSYEQYF. Written as DNA, the CDR3 is TGCAGTGCAACAGGGTCGTACGAGCAGTACTTC.

The chain employs TRBV29-1 and TRBJ2-1; 8 bases match TRBD1. CDR1 is SQVTM, CDR2 ANQGSEA, per germline. With V trimmed by 5 bases and J by 9 bases, 9 bases remained unmatched. The CDR3 has 13 residues. This CDR3 is CSVPGQDPSEQFF. The CDR3 DNA sequence: TGCAGCGTTCCGGGACAGGATCCCAGTGAGCAGTTCTTC.

This chain links TRBV4-2 with TRBJ1-2, with 7 nucleotides matching TRBD1. Losses at the gene ends were 2 bases for V and 3 bases for J; bases not matched to a gene: 9. Germline CDR1 and CDR2: LGHNA and YNFKEQ. This CDR3 comprises 16 residues. CDR3 DNA sequence: TGTGCCAGCAGCCAATTTTCCGGGACAGTAGACTATGGCTACACCTTC. It specifies CASSQFSGTVDYGYTF.

The rearrangement links TRBV5-4 to TRBJ1-1; TRBD1 might be the D (6 bases). Looked up from germline, CDR1 is SGHNT and CDR2 is YYREEE (reference sequence). CDR3 length: 15 amino acids. V lost 4 bases and J lost 5, with 18 bases in between. CDR3 nucleotide sequence: TGTGCCAGCAGCGAGGACTTAACAGGGTATACTGAAGCTTTCTTT. Its translation is CASSEDLTGYTEAFF.

CDR3 bases: TGTGCCAGCAGCGCCACGGGGGGCACTGAAGCTTTCTTT. Its protein is CASSATGGTEAFF. The chain couples TRBV9 to TRBJ1-1; TRBD1 might be the D (5 bases). Germline V gene lookup returns CDR1 SGDLS and CDR2 YYNGEE. The CDR3 length is 13 residues. The V and J ends lost 3 bases and 4 bases respectively, with 10 bases between them.

The CDR3 DNA sequence: TGTGCTAGTGTCCCCCCAGGCCTCCATGGCTACACCTTC. This codes for CASVPPGLHGYTF. The V and J genes are TRBV12-5 and TRBJ1-2; no reliable D call. Germline assignment: CDR1 LGHNT and CDR2 FRNRAP. V lost 7 bases to trimming and J lost 6 bases, with 15 bases between them. The CDR3 runs to 13 residues.

The rearrangement links TRBV6-5 to TRBJ2-5; 9 positions match TRBD2. V shed 7 bases, J shed 7 bases, and the junction held 10 bases outside the gene matches. The germline gives CDR1 MNHEY, CDR2 SVGAGI. The CDR3 covers 14 residues. The CDR3 DNA sequence: TGTGCCAGCACTCAGCTAGCGGGGAAGGGGACCCAGTACTTC. Protein sequence: CASTQLAGKGTQYF.

The chain couples TRBV7-2 to TRBJ1-2; D is uncertain. The V gene lost 5 bases and the J gene lost 7 bases, with 17 bases spanning the gap. This CDR3 contains 14 residues. The germline gives CDR1 SGHTA, CDR2 FQGNSA. The CDR3 DNA is TGTGCCAGCAGCCCCCGGCGGGCAGGACTTGGCTACACCTTC. Translating gives CASSPRRAGLGYTF.

The gene calls are TRBV7-9 and TRBJ2-3, with 8 bases lining up with TRBD1. The CDR3 covers 13 residues. Unmatched junction bases numbered 2, after V lost 6 bases and J lost 3 bases. Germline loops: CDR1 SEHNR, CDR2 FQNEAQ (reference sequence). This chain's CDR3 is CASRYRGTDTQYF. The CDR3 nucleotides are TGTGCCAGCAGATACAGGGGGACAGATACGCAGTATTTT.

This chain connects TRBV7-8 to TRBJ2-3, with no clear D. Germline CDR1 SGHVS, CDR2 FQNEAQ. The CDR3 consists of 14 residues. V lost 5 bases and J lost 5, with 14 bases in between. The CDR3 is CASSPRRTGDTQYF. As DNA, the CDR3 is TGTGCCAGCAGCCCACGGAGAACGGGAGATACGCAGTATTTT.

The V and J genes are TRBV18 and TRBJ1-2; perhaps TRBD1 as D (6 bases). The CDR3 extends over 16 amino acids. Trimming took off 2 bases at V and 5 bases at J, with 18 bases between the two ends. CDR1 and CDR2 from the germline V gene are KGHSH and LQKENI. In nucleotides, the CDR3 is TGTGCCAGCTCACCAAGACGGGACGGGGGGGCATATGGCTACACCTTC. Protein sequence: CASSPRRDGGAYGYTF.

The V call is TRBV6-5, the J call TRBJ2-1, with TRBD2 matching 10 bases. Germline V lookup: CDR1 MNHEY, CDR2 SVGAGI. CDR3 length equals 13 residues. After removal of 6 bases from V and 10 bases from J, the junction contained 6 bases not matched to a gene. CDR3 sequence: CASSQPTSGEQFF. The CDR3, as DNA: TGTGCCAGCAGCCAACCGACTAGCGGGGAGCAGTTCTTC.

The rearrangement uses TRBV5-8 and TRBJ1-1; D is ambiguous. CDR1 and CDR2 from the germline V gene are SGHTS and YDEGEE. V was shortened by 5 bases and J by 3 bases, with 14 bases between the two germline ends. The length of the CDR3 is 14 residues. The CDR3, as DNA: TGTGCCAGCAGGACGCAGATCGGGGACACTGAAGCTTTCTTT. This codes for CASRTQIGDTEAFF.

The rearrangement joins TRBV2 to TRBJ1-5, with D maybe TRBD1 (5 bases). Germline V CDR1 and CDR2: SNHLY, FYNNEI. V was shortened by 8 bases and J by 1 base, with 12 bases between the two germline ends. CDR3 length equals 14 residues. The CDR3 region has the DNA TGTGCCAGCGGAAGGGGAGGAAGCAATCAGCCCCAGCATTTT. Its protein product is CASGRGGSNQPQHF.

Here the CDR3 reads CASSLAGDSKGYTF. The CDR3 DNA is TGCGCCAGCAGCTTGGCAGGGGACAGCAAAGGCTACACCTTC. The chain has TRBV5-1 and TRBJ1-2; the match to TRBD1 covers 7 bases. The CDR3 is made up of 14 amino acids. Per germline, CDR1 SGHRS and CDR2 YFSETQ. V dropped 0 bases and J dropped 8; count of bases not matched to a gene: 7. The whole variable domain, filled in from reference TRBV5-1 and TRBJ1-2, reads KAGVTQTPRYLIKTRGQQVTLSCSPISGHRSVSWYQQTPGQGLQFLFEYFSETQRNKGNFPGRFSGRQFSNSRSEMNVSTLELGDSALYLCASSLAGDSKGYTFGSGTRLTVV.

The chain combines TRBV5-4 with TRBJ2-2; TRBD2 might be the D (5 bases). The CDR3 has 14 amino acids. Germline V gene data show CDR1 as SGHNT and CDR2 as YYREEE (reference sequence). Trimming left V 5 bases short and J 3 bases short, with 11 bases between. In DNA form, the CDR3 reads TGTGCCAGCAGTTCACGGGGTGACACCGGGGAGCTGTTTTTT. Translating gives CASSSRGDTGELFF.

A single count supports this clone. The gene calls are TRBV5-1 and TRBJ1-1; the match to TRBD1 covers 8 bases. CDR3 size: 15 residues. In germline, CDR1 is SGHRS, CDR2 YFSETQ. After removal of 1 base from V and 0 bases from J, the junction contained 2 bases not matched to a gene. CDR3: CASSLWTGLNTEAFF. The CDR3 DNA is TGCGCCAGCAGCTTGTGGACAGGGTTGAACACTGAAGCTTTCTTT.

The V and J genes are TRBV7-2 and TRBJ1-3; D is ambiguous. The CDR3 has 14 amino acids. CDR1 SGHTA and CDR2 FQGNSA come from the germline V gene. The V end was cut by 7 bases, the J end by 8 bases, with 18 bases between. The CDR3 bases are TGTGCCAGCAAGCCGCGGCCAGCCGGAGACACCATATATTTT. The encoded protein is CASKPRPAGDTIYF.

The rearrangement uses TRBV28 and TRBJ1-1, with D hard to call. Germline assignment: CDR1 MDHEN and CDR2 SYDVKM. The CDR3 covers 12 residues. Trimming took off 5 bases at V and 4 bases at J, with 8 bases between the two ends. The CDR3 loop is CASSPRSTEAFF. The CDR3 nucleotides read TGTGCCAGCAGTCCCCGCAGCACTGAAGCTTTCTTT.

The chain links TRBV6-1 to TRBJ2-7; TRBD1 matches 8 bases. Looked up from germline, CDR1 is MNHNS and CDR2 is SASEGT. The CDR3 has 18 residues. J gave up 5 bases and V 0 bases, and 15 bases lay outside the gene matches. The chain's CDR3 is CASSEAPTGAKGYDEQYF. CDR3 in DNA: TGTGCCAGCAGTGAAGCTCCGACAGGGGCCAAGGGGTACGACGAGCAGTACTTC.

The V gene is TRBV12-3 or TRBV12-4, the J gene TRBJ1-5, with D maybe TRBD1 (5 bases). V was shortened by 5 bases and J by 4 bases, with 9 bases between the two germline ends. This CDR3 has 13 residues. CDR3 sequence (DNA): TGTGCCAGCAGTCAGGGTCCAAATCAGCCCCAGCATTTT. Translation: CASSQGPNQPQHF.

The chain links TRBV4-1 to TRBJ1-2; D not resolved. CDR1 and CDR2 (germline): MGHRA, YSYEKL. The CDR3 runs 14 residues. The V and J ends lost 1 base and 2 bases respectively, with 8 bases between them. The CDR3, as DNA: TGCGCCAGCAGCCAAGGTAGTCTGAACTATGGCTACACCTTC. This sequence encodes CASSQGSLNYGYTF.

The CDR3 protein is CASSRSGGANYEQYF. In DNA form, the CDR3 reads TGTGCCAGCAGCCGGAGCGGGGGGGCCAACTACGAGCAGTACTTC. V usage is TRBV4-2 and J usage is TRBJ2-7; 10 bases fit TRBD2. The CDR3 has 15 residues. Germline values: CDR1 LGHNA, CDR2 YNFKEQ. After removal of 4 bases from V and 3 bases from J, the junction contained 6 bases not matched to a gene.

The chain is built from TRBV9 and TRBJ2-1; 8 nucleotides line up with TRBD1. Germline CDR1 is SGDLS and CDR2 is YYNGEE. Unmatched junction bases numbered 5, after V lost 4 bases and J lost 5 bases. The CDR3 covers 14 residues. This CDR3 reads CASSSWTGNNEQFF. CDR3 nucleotide sequence: TGTGCCAGCAGCTCCTGGACAGGGAACAATGAGCAGTTCTTC.

The chain carries TRBV6-1 and TRBJ2-1; 8 positions agree with TRBD2. Germline V CDR1 and CDR2: MNHNS, SASEGT. The CDR3 totals 18 residues. Germline trimming cut 3 bases from V and 6 bases from J; bases unmatched to any gene: 16. CDR3 DNA sequence: TGTGCCAGCAGTGACCACTCCGGGCGGGGGGCTCTAAGCAATGAGCAGTTCTTC. Protein product: CASSDHSGRGALSNEQFF.